Listed here are 10 T cell receptor beta chains from one sample, sequenced in a study of T cell repertoires in cytomegalovirus infection. Antigens for these TCRs are unknown. One entry per CDR3 protein, called by TCRdb with MiXCR from the reads. The repertoire consists of approximately 910,000 distinct CDR3 sequences, with approximately 32% occurring once and the leading ten covering around 15%. This specimen was cultured CD8+ T cells from PBMCs, taken from culture after CMV antigen stimulation. Every receptor here comes from a human donor in good health (CMV status not recorded). Some clones in this sample may be carry-over from other donors' samples.

The chain combines TRBV6-2 or TRBV6-3 with TRBJ1-1, with 9 bases identical to TRBD1. After removal of 4 bases from V and 3 bases from J, the junction contained 3 bases not matched to a gene. CDR1 and CDR2 from the germline V gene are MNHEY and SVGEGT. The CDR3 runs 14 residues. The CDR3 DNA reads TGTGCCAGCAGTTGGACAGGGGAGTACACTGAAGCTTTCTTT. Translation: CASSWTGEYTEAFF.

The J gene is TRBJ2-7, the V gene TRBV5-1, with TRBD1 matching over 7 bases. CDR3 length equals 13 residues. CDR1 and CDR2 (germline): SGHRS, YFSETQ. J was trimmed by 3 bases and V by 5 bases; bases with no gene match: 5. The CDR3 loop reads CASRTRDSYEQYF. The DNA of the CDR3 is TGCGCCAGCAGAACCAGGGACAGCTACGAGCAGTACTTC.

V gene TRBV3-1 combines with J gene TRBJ1-2; D unclear. Trimming stripped 8 bases from V and 2 bases from J, with 18 bases between. The V gene's germline CDR1 is LGHDT and CDR2 YNNKEL (reference sequence). The CDR3 extends over 15 amino acids. CDR3 sequence (DNA): TGTGCCAGCTGTTCAAGCGGGTATTCCAACTATGGCTACACCTTC. Protein product: CASCSSGYSNYGYTF.

This clonotype was seen repeatedly, ten times or more. V gene TRBV7-6 combines with J gene TRBJ2-1; the match to TRBD1 covers 12 bases. CDR1 and CDR2 (germline): SGHVS, FNYEAQ. CDR3 length: 17 amino acids. The V segment lost 0 bases and the J segment 10 bases; nucleotides outside the gene matches: 10. The CDR3 nucleotides are TGTGCCAGCAGCTTAGCTTGGGGACAGGGGGCGCTAAGGGAGCAGTTCTTC. Encoded protein: CASSLAWGQGALREQFF.

This chain connects TRBV7-2 to TRBJ1-1; D gene ambiguous. Germline V gene sequence: CDR1 SGHTA, CDR2 FQGNSA. V lost 6 bases and J lost 4, with 9 bases in between. This CDR3 comprises 12 residues. CDR3 protein: CASRYTSTEAFF. CDR3 coding DNA: TGTGCCAGCAGATACACTTCCACTGAAGCTTTCTTT.

This clonotype appeared a few times. The chain uses TRBV6-6 and TRBJ1-3, with 7 bases fitting TRBD1. The trim removed 6 bases at V and 1 base at J, leaving 6 bases unmatched. This CDR3 comprises 15 residues. Germline CDR1 reads MNHNY; CDR2 reads SVGAGI (reference sequence). The CDR3 sequence is CASSTGTESGNTIYF. The CDR3 coding sequence is TGTGCCAGCAGCACCGGGACAGAATCTGGAAACACCATATATTTT.

This clonotype was detected only a few times. The chain uses TRBV6-5 and TRBJ1-1; D call uncertain. The CDR3 is 14 residues long. The V end was cut by 2 bases, the J end by 3 bases, with 10 bases between. CDR1 and CDR2 from the germline V gene are MNHEY and SVGAGI. The CDR3 spells CASSYPGPDTEAFF. The CDR3 nucleotides read TGTGCCAGCAGTTACCCAGGTCCCGACACTGAAGCTTTCTTT.

The CDR3 nucleotides read TGTGCCAGCAGTTTCCCCATCGGTCAGCCCCAGCATTTT. Translating gives CASSFPIGQPQHF. The V call is TRBV6-2 or TRBV6-3, the J call TRBJ1-5; no firm D call. Trimming stripped 4 bases from V and 6 bases from J, with 10 bases between. There are 13 residues in the CDR3. Germline lookup yields CDR1 MNHEY and CDR2 SVGEGT.

The chain joins TRBV24-1 to TRBJ2-2, with TRBD2 as a possible D gene (7 bases). The CDR3 is 17 amino acids. Trimming took off 6 bases at V and 2 bases at J, with 18 bases between the two ends. Germline V gene data show CDR1 as KGHDR and CDR2 as SFDVKD. The CDR3 nucleotides are TGTGCCACCAGTCATCGGGGGCGGGGGCCAAACACCGGGGAGCTGTTTTTT. It is translated as CATSHRGRGPNTGELFF.

The V and J genes are TRBV7-9 and TRBJ2-7, with TRBD2 matching 7 bases. With 5 bases clipped from V and 3 bases from J, the junction kept 7 bases outside the gene matches. CDR1 and CDR2 (germline): SEHNR, FQNEAQ (reference sequence). CDR3 length: 14 amino acids. CDR3 in DNA: TGTGCCAGCAGCCGCGTGGGGGACTACTACGAGCAGTACTTC. Its protein is CASSRVGDYYEQYF. The variable domain in full, with the rest retrieved from reference TRBV7-9 and TRBJ2-7, is DTGVSQNPRHKITKRGQNVTFRCDPISEHNRLYWYRQTLGQGPEFLTYFQNEAQLEKSRLLSDRFSAERPKGSFSTLEIQRTEQGDSAMYLCASSRVGDYYEQYFGPGTRLTVT.